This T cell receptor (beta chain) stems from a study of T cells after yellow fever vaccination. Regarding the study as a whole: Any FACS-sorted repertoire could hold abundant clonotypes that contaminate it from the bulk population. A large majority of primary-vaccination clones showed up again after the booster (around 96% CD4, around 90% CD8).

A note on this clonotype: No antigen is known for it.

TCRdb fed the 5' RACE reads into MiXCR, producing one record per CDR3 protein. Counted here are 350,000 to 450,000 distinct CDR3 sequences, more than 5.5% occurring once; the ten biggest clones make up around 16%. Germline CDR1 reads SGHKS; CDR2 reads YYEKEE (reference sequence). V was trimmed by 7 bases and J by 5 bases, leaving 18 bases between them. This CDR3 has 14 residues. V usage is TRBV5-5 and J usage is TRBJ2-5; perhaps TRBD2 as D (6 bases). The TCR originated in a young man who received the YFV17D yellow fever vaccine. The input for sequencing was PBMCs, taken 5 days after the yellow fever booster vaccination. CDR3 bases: TGTGCCAGCGACCAAAAGGAGGGCTGGGAGACCCAGTACTTC. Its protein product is CASDQKEGWETQYF.